The 17 T cell receptor beta chains listed next were all sequenced from one sample in a study of a mutant IDH1 vaccine in newly diagnosed glioma. The table came from immunoSEQ multiplex PCR; TCRdb's copy has only in-frame clones and leaves some out. The sample lists 25,000 to 30,000 clones, around 85% occurring once. These receptors are not linked to any known antigen. Time point here: week 5, during vaccination. Every vaccine dose comprised 300 ug of mutant IDH1 20-mer peptide plus topical imiquimod. This specimen was PBMCs, taken from a glioma patient whose treatment included an IDH1 peptide vaccine. The source is a man aged 35-49 years with glioma. Some clones in this sample may be carry-over from other donors' samples.

The J gene is TRBJ1-2, the V gene TRBV27; D remains ambiguous. The germline gives CDR1 MNHEY, CDR2 SMNVEV (reference sequence). This CDR3 region has 15 residues. Deletions cut 2 bases from V and 7 bases from J, with 17 bases between. The CDR3 loop reads CASSLNSLPWGGYTF. The CDR3 DNA is TGTGCCAGCAGTTTAAACAGCCTGCCTTGGGGTGGCTACACCTTC.

This chain joins TRBV5-1 and TRBJ2-3; 10 bases match TRBD2. The ends lost 0 bases at V and 1 base at J; junction bases unmatched: 2. CDR1 and CDR2 from the germline V gene are SGHRS and YFSETQ. The CDR3 extends over 16 amino acids. CDR3 loop: CASSLGGTSGTDTQYF. CDR3 sequence (DNA): TGCGCCAGCAGCTTGGGGGGGACTAGCGGCACAGATACGCAGTATTTT.

The chain couples TRBV25-1 to TRBJ1-2; TRBD1 agrees at 7 bases. V trimming: 8 bases; J trimming: 3 bases; junction bases outside the gene matches: 9. Germline V gene lookup returns CDR1 MGHDK and CDR2 SYGVNS. The CDR3 length is 14 residues. The CDR3 here is CASAEQGGDYGYTF. CDR3 coding DNA: TGTGCCAGCGCCGAGCAGGGGGGGGACTATGGCTACACCTTC.

The chain is built from TRBV9 and TRBJ2-1; TRBD1 agrees at 8 bases. The CDR3 totals 18 residues. V trimming: 4 bases; J trimming: 0 bases; junction bases outside the gene matches: 12. Germline V gene data show CDR1 as SGDLS and CDR2 as YYNGEE. The CDR3 DNA follows: TGTGCCAGCAGCCCGCACAGGACAGGGACCAGCTCCTACAATGAGCAGTTCTTC. Translating gives CASSPHRTGTSSYNEQFF.

As concerns this clone: Other DNA sequences in the sample encode the same CDR3. V gene TRBV6-4 combines with J gene TRBJ2-2; no reliable D call. V gave up 5 bases and J gave up 1 base, with 8 bases separating them. The CDR3 covers 14 residues. CDR1 and CDR2 from the germline V gene are MRHNA and SNTAGT. CDR3 region: CASSPTVNTGELFF. The CDR3 region has the DNA TGTGCCAGCAGTCCTACAGTGAACACCGGGGAGCTGTTTTTT.

The gene calls are TRBV9 and TRBJ1-2, with 7 bases fitting TRBD1. The CDR3 length is 16 residues. With 0 bases clipped from V and 5 bases from J, the junction kept 10 bases outside the gene matches. Germline assignment: CDR1 SGDLS and CDR2 YYNGEE. CDR3 sequence (DNA): TGTGCCAGCAGCGTAGGAGGGGACAGCTCAACTTATGGCTACACCTTC. It specifies CASSVGGDSSTYGYTF.

The V call is TRBV7-9, the J call TRBJ2-7, with D maybe TRBD1 (5 bases). With 4 bases removed from V and 3 bases from J, the gap between germline ends came to 7 bases. The CDR3 consists of 12 residues. CDR1 is SEHNR, CDR2 FQNEAQ, per germline (reference sequence). In nucleotides, the CDR3 is TGTGCCAGCAGCTCTCAGGGCTACGAGCAGTACTTC. This encodes CASSSQGYEQYF.

The J gene is TRBJ1-1, the V gene TRBV21-1; TRBD1, as called in the table, went unchecked against the DNA. TRBV21-1 is a pseudogene. This CDR3 spans 15 amino acids. CDR3 DNA: TGTGCCAGCAGATCCATGACAGGGGGCGACACTGAAGCTTTCTTT. This codes for CASRSMTGGDTEAFF.

The V gene is TRBV4-1, the J gene TRBJ2-7; D uncertain. The length of the CDR3 is 15 residues. Germline V gene data show CDR1 as MGHRA and CDR2 as YSYEKL. The ends were cut back, 1 base at V and 0 bases at J, with 10 bases in the middle. CDR3 sequence: CASSQGAVSSYEQYF. The CDR3 DNA reads as TGCGCCAGCAGCCAAGGGGCGGTGAGCTCCTACGAGCAGTACTTC.

The chain recombines TRBV6-4 with TRBJ2-3, with D hard to call. V was trimmed by 3 bases and J by 0 bases, leaving 7 bases between them. The CDR3 has 14 residues. Germline loops: CDR1 MRHNA, CDR2 SNTAGT. Here the CDR3 reads CASSELASTDTQYF. The CDR3 DNA sequence: TGTGCCAGCAGTGAATTGGCTAGCACAGATACGCAGTATTTT.

This chain links TRBV7-2 with TRBJ2-5, with D uncertain. Germline V gene data show CDR1 as SGHTA and CDR2 as FQGNSA. Trimming removed 5 bases from V and 5 bases from J, with 12 bases in between. The CDR3 is 13 amino acids. The CDR3 DNA follows: TGTGCCAGCAGCCCCCGACCCCGGGAGACCCAGTACTTC. Amino acids: CASSPRPRETQYF.

The genes are TRBV6-1 and TRBJ2-7, with TRBD1 identical over 8 bases. V lost 4 bases to trimming and J lost 7 bases; unmatched junction nucleotides: 12. Germline loops: CDR1 MNHNS, CDR2 SASEGT. The CDR3 consists of 15 residues. The CDR3 protein is CASSGGGQGVEEQYF. The CDR3 region has the DNA TGTGCCAGCAGTGGAGGAGGACAGGGTGTCGAAGAGCAGTACTTC.

The V call is TRBV7-2, the J call TRBJ2-2, with D possibly TRBD2 on 6 matching bases. Trimming took off 1 base at V and 2 bases at J, with 11 bases between the two ends. This CDR3 is 16 amino acids long. The germline V gene encodes CDR1 SGHTA and CDR2 FQGNSA. The CDR3: CASSLGGGFNTGELFF. CDR3 nucleotides: TGTGCCAGCAGCTTAGGTGGAGGGTTTAACACCGGGGAGCTGTTTTTT.

This clone was seen a few times. The chain recombines TRBV4-3 with TRBJ1-5; no reliable D call. The CDR3 has 15 residues. Trimming cost V 0 bases and J 4 bases, with 10 bases left between them. Germline V gives CDR1 LGHNA, CDR2 YSLEER. CDR3 in DNA: TGCGCCAGCAGCCAAGACGGATTACGGAATCAGCCCCAGCATTTT. Translated, it gives CASSQDGLRNQPQHF.

This chain joins TRBV5-6 and TRBJ1-2; D remains ambiguous. The CDR3 is 14 amino acids. Germline-derived CDR1 and CDR2 are SGHDT and YYEEEE. The V and J ends lost 4 bases and 5 bases respectively, with 15 bases between them. The chain's CDR3 is CASSHRTVRYGYTF. The CDR3 bases are TGTGCCAGCAGCCACCGGACTGTAAGATATGGCTACACCTTC.

The chain couples TRBV9 to TRBJ1-4; TRBD1 agrees at 8 bases. Germline-derived CDR1 and CDR2 are SGDLS and YYNGEE. Trimming cost V 0 bases and J 5 bases; bases outside gene matches: 6. The CDR3 runs to 16 residues. The CDR3 is CASSVAAGGRNEKLFF. CDR3 in DNA: TGTGCCAGCAGCGTAGCGGCAGGGGGCAGGAATGAAAAACTGTTTTTT.

This rearrangement joins TRBV9 to TRBJ1-4, with D tentatively TRBD1 (5 bases). V was shortened by 3 bases and J by 5 bases, with 20 bases between the two germline ends. This CDR3 is 17 amino acids long. In germline, CDR1 is SGDLS, CDR2 YYNGEE. The CDR3 DNA is TGTGCCAGCAGCGGGCACGTCGGAAGGGGCAAAAATGAAAAACTGTTTTTT. Translation: CASSGHVGRGKNEKLFF.